This T cell receptor beta chain was found in a study of control samples from healthy donors and cancer patients. Generated by immunoSEQ multiplex PCR, the TCRdb table keeps only in-frame clones and is missing some. The data hold 140,000 or so clones, with approximately 92% observed a single time. Material: blood. This TCR derives from a man aged 25 to 40 in good health.

Written as DNA, the CDR3 is TGCGCCAGCAGCCAAGATCTAGCATACAATGAGCAGTTCTTC. Protein sequence: CASSQDLAYNEQFF. V is TRBV4-1 and J is TRBJ2-1, with D perhaps TRBD2 (5 bases). Looked up from germline, CDR1 is MGHRA and CDR2 is YSYEKL. The CDR3 spans 14 residues. Deletions cut 0 bases from V and 4 bases from J, with 7 bases between.